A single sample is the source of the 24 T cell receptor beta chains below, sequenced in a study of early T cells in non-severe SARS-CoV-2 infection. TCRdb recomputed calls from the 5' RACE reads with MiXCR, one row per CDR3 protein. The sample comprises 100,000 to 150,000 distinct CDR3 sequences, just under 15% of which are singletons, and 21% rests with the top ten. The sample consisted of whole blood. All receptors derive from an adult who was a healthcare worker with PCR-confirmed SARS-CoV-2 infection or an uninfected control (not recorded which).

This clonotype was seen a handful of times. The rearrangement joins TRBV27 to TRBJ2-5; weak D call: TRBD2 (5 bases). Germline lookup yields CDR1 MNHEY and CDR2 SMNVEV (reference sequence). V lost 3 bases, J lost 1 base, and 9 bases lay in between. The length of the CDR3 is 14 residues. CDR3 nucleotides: TGTGCCAGCAGTTTTACGGGGTGCCAAGAGACCCAGTACTTC. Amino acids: CASSFTGCQETQYF.

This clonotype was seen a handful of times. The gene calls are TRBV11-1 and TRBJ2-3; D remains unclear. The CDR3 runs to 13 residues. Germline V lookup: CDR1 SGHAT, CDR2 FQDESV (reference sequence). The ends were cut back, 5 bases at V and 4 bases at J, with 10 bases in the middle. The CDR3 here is CASSPKFADTQYF. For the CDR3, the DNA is TGTGCCAGCAGCCCGAAATTTGCAGATACGCAGTATTTT.

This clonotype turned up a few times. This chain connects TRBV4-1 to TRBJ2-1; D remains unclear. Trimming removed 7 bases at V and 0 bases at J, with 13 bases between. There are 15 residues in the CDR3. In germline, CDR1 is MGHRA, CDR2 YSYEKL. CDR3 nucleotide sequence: TGCGCCAGCAATGGGAAGGTCGACTCCTACAATGAGCAGTTCTTC. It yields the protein CASNGKVDSYNEQFF.

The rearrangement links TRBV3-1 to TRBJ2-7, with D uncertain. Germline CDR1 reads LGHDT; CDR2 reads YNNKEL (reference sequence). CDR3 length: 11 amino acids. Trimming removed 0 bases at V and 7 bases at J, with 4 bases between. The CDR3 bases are TGTGCCAGCAGCCAAGATGGGGAGCAGTACTTC. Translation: CASSQDGEQYF.

CDR3 residues: CASNGQGVGNEKLFF. Written as DNA, the CDR3 is TGTGCCAGCAACGGACAGGGGGTTGGTAATGAAAAACTGTTTTTT. The V gene is TRBV2, the J gene TRBJ1-4, with TRBD1 matching over 10 bases. The CDR3 has 15 amino acids. Germline CDR1 reads SNHLY; CDR2 reads FYNNEI. J lost 4 bases, V lost 7 bases, and 6 bases had no gene match.

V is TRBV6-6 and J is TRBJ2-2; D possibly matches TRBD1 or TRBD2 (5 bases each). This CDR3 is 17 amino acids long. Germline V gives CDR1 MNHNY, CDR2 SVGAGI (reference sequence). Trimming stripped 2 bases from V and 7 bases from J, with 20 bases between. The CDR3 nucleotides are TGTGCCAGCAGTTACCCTTCCGGGTGGGGGTTGATCGGGGAGCTGTTTTTT. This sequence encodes CASSYPSGWGLIGELFF.

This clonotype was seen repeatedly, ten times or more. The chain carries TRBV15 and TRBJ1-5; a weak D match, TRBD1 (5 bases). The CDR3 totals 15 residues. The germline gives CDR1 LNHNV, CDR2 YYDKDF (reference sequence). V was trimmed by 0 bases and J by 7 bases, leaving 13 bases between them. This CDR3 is CATSRDQGNGQPQHF. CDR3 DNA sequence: TGTGCCACCAGCAGAGATCAGGGTAATGGACAGCCCCAGCATTTT.

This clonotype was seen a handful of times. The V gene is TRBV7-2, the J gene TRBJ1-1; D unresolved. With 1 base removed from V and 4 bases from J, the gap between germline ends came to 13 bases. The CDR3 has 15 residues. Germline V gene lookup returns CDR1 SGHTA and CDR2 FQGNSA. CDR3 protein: CASSLERSLGTEAFF. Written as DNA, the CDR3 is TGTGCCAGCAGCTTAGAACGCAGTCTAGGCACTGAAGCTTTCTTT. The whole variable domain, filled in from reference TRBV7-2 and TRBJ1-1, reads GAGVSQSPSNKVTEKGKDVELRCDPISGHTALYWYRQSLGQGLEFLIYFQGNSAPDKSGLPSDRFSAERTGGSVSTLTIQRTQQEDSAVYLCASSLERSLGTEAFFGQGTRLTVV.

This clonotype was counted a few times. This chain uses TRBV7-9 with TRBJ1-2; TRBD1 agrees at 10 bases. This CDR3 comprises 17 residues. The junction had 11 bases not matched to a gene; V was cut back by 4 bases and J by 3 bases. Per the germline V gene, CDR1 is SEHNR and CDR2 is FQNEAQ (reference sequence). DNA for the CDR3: TGTGCCAGCAGCTCTACCCCGGACAGGGGGGACTACTATGGCTACACCTTC. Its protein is CASSSTPDRGDYYGYTF.

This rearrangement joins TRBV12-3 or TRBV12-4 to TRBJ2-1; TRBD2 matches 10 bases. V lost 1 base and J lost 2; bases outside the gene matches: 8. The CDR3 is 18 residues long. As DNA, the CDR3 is TGTGCCAGCAGTTTAGGGGTTAGCGGGGGGTTCACCTACAATGAGCAGTTCTTC. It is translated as CASSLGVSGGFTYNEQFF.

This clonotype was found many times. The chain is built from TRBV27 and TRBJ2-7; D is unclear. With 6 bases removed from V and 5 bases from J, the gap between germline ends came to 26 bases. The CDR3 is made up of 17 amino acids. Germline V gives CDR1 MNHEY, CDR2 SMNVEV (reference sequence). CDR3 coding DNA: TGTGCCAGCAGCCGTCAATTGGTGCGTCGATCGTTGAACGAGCAGTACTTC. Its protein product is CASSRQLVRRSLNEQYF.

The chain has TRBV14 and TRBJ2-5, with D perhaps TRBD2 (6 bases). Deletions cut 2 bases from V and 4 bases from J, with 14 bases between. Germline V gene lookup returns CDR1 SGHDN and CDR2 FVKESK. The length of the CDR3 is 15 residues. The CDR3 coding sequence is TGTGCCAGCAGCCAATGGGGGACTTTAATAGAGACCCAGTACTTC. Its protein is CASSQWGTLIETQYF.

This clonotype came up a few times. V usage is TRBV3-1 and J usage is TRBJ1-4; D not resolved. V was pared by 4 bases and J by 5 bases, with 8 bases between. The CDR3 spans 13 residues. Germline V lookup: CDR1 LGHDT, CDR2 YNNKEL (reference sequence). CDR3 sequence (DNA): TGTGCCAGCAGCCTCCTACAGAATGAAAAACTGTTTTTT. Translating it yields CASSLLQNEKLFF.

In DNA, the CDR3 is TGTGCCACCAGGGGATCCAACACTGAAGCTTTCTTT. As protein: CATRGSNTEAFF. The genes are TRBV6-6 and TRBJ1-1; D may be TRBD1 (6 bases). The CDR3 consists of 12 residues. V was pared by 10 bases and J by 2 bases, with 11 bases between. In germline, CDR1 is MNHNY, CDR2 SVGAGI (reference sequence).

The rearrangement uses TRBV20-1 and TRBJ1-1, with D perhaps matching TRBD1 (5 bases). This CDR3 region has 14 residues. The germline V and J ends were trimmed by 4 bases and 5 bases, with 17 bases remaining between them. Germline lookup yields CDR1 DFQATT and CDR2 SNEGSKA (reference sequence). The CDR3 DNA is TGCAGTGCTACAGGGTTCACCGGATATACTGAAGCTTTCTTT. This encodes CSATGFTGYTEAFF.

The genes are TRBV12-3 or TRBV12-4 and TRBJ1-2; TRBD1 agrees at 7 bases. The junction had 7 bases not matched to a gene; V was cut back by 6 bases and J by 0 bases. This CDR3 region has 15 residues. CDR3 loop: CASRSDRKANYGYTF. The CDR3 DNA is TGTGCCAGCAGGTCGGACAGGAAAGCTAACTATGGCTACACCTTC.

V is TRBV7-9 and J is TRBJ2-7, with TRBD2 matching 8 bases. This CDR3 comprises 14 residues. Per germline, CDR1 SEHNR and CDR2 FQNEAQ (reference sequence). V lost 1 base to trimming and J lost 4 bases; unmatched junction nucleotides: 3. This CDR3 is CASSLGGGKYEQYF. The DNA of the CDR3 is TGTGCCAGCAGCTTAGGCGGGGGGAAATACGAGCAGTACTTC.

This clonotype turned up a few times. For the CDR3, the DNA is TGTGCCAGCAGTGGGGGACAGGGGGTCACAGATACGCAGTATTTT. Amino acid sequence: CASSGGQGVTDTQYF. The gene calls are TRBV6-1 and TRBJ2-3, with 11 bases matching TRBD1. After removal of 4 bases from V and 2 bases from J, the junction contained 2 bases not matched to a gene. The length of the CDR3 is 15 residues. In germline, CDR1 is MNHNS, CDR2 SASEGT.

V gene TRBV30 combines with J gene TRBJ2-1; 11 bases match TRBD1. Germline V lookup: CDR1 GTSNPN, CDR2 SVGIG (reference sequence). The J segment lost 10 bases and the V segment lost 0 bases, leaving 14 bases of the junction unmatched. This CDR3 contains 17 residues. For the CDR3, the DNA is TGTGCCTGGAGTGTACTTCGCTGGGACAGGGGGATGGGGGAGCAGTTCTTC. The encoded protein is CAWSVLRWDRGMGEQFF.

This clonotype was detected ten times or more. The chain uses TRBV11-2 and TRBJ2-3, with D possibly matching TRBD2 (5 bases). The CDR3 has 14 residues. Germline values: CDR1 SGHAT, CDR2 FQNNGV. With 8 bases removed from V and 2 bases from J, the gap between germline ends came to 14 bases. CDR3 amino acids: CASVRGYYTDTQYF. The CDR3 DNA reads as TGTGCCAGCGTCCGGGGATACTACACAGATACGCAGTATTTT.

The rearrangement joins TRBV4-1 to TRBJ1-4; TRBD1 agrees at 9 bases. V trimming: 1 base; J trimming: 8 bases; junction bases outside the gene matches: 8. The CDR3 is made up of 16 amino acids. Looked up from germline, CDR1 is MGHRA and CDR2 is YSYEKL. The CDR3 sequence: CASSQVTGGIGEKLFF. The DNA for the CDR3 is TGCGCCAGCAGCCAAGTCACAGGGGGCATCGGGGAAAAACTGTTTTTT.

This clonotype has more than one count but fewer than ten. The CDR3 nucleotides read TGCAGTCTAATCAGACTAGCGGGGAGCACAGATACGCAGTATTTT. Protein sequence: CSLIRLAGSTDTQYF. The rearrangement joins TRBV20-1 to TRBJ2-3; 11 positions agree with TRBD2. V shed 8 bases, J shed 0 bases, and the junction held 7 bases outside the gene matches. Germline CDR1 DFQATT, CDR2 SNEGSKA (reference sequence). CDR3 length equals 15 residues.

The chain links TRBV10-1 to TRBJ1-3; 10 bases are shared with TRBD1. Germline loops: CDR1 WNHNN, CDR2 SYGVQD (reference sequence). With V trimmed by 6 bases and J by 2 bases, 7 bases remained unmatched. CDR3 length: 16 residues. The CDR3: CASSRDRGSTGNTIYF. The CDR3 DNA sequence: TGCGCCAGCAGCCGGGACAGGGGCTCAACTGGAAACACCATATATTTT.

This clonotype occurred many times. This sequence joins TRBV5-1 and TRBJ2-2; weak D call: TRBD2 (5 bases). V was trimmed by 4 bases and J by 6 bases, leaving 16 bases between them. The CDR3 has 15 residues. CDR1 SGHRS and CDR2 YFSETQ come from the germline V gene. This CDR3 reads CASSPAGLAPGELFF. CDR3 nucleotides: TGCGCCAGCAGCCCTGCGGGCCTCGCCCCCGGGGAGCTGTTTTTT.